This T cell receptor (beta chain) was obtained from a study of blood T cell repertoires in COVID-19. In the study overall: The United States, Italy and Spain provided the acute and convalescent COVID-19 samples. In each case, the material was cDNA or gDNA derived from T cells, B-cell-depleted T cells, or PBMCs.

Patients at the Seattle site were enrolled during active infection and followed longitudinally. Germline values: CDR1 MNHEY, CDR2 SVGAGI. The CDR3 runs 14 residues. V was shortened by 6 bases and J by 1 base, with 12 bases between the two germline ends. In the authors' methods: Counts of nucleated cells, estimated from reference gene primer amplification, were obtained. The table came from immunoSEQ multiplex PCR; TCRdb's copy has only in-frame clones and leaves some out. V and J calls and clone size are as listed in that table; D and trimming were resolved from the DNA. The repertoire holds about 150,000 clones, with roughly 84% as singletons.

The rearrangement uses TRBV6-5 and TRBJ1-1; D uncertain. Sequencing was done on a sample of peripheral blood. The origin of this receptor is a woman aged 55-69 years with COVID-19, enrolled during active disease. CDR3 in amino acids: CASRFDPGNTEAFF. DNA of the CDR3: TGTGCCAGCAGATTCGATCCAGGGAACACTGAAGCTTTCTTT.